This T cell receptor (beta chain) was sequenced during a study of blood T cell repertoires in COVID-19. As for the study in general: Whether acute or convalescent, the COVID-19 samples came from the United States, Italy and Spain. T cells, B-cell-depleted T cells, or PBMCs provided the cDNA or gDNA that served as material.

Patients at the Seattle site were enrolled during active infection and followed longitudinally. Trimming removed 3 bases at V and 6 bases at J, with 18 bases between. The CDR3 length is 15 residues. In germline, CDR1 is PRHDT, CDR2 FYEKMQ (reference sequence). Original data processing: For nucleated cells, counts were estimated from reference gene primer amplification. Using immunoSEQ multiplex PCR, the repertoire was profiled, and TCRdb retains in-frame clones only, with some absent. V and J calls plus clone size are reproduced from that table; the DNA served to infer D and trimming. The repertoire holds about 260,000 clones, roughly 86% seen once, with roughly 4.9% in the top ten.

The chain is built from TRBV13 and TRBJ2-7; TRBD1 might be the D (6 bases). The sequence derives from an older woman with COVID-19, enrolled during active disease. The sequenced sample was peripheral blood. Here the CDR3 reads CASSFSGETLGEQYF. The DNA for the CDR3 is TGTGCCAGCAGCTTCTCAGGGGAGACCCTCGGCGAGCAGTACTTC. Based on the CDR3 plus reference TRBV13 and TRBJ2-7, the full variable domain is AAGVIQSPRHLIKEKRETATLKCYPIPRHDTVYWYQQGPGQDPQFLISFYEKMQSDKGSIPDRFSAQQFSDYHSELNMSSLELGDSALYFCASSFSGETLGEQYFGPGTRLTVT.